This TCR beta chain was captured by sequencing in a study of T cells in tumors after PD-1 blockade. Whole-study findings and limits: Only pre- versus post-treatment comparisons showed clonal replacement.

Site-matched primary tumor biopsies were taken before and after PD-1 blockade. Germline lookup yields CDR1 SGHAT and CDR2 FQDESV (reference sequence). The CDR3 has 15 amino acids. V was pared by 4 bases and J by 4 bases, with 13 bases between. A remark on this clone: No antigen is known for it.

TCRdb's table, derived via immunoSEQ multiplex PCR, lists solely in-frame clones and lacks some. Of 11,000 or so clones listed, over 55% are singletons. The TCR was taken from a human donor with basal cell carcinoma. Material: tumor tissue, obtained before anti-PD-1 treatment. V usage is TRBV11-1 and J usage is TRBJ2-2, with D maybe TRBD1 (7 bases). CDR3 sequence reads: CASSSTGRSTGELFF. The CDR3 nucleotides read TGTGCCAGCAGCTCGACAGGGAGGAGCACCGGGGAGCTGTTTTTT.